Listed here are 5 T cell receptor beta chains from one sample, sequenced in a study of OX40 agonist ivuxolimab in advanced cancers. This table comes from immunoSEQ multiplex PCR, and its TCRdb copy is limited to in-frame clones, with some not included. The data contain 13,000 or so clones, around three quarters of them singletons. The specimen comprised CD4+ or CD8+ T cells sorted from blood, sampled in a trial of the OX40 agonist ivuxolimab. The origin of the receptors is an adult with an advanced solid tumor such as melanoma, head and neck, liver or kidney cancer.

This chain joins TRBV4-2 and TRBJ2-1; possible D gene TRBD1, 5 bases. CDR3 length: 15 residues. Germline assignment: CDR1 LGHNA and CDR2 YNFKEQ. Trimming cost V 2 bases and J 4 bases, with 12 bases left between them. The CDR3 coding sequence is TGTGCCAGCAGCCAAAGTCCGGACACTTACAATGAGCAGTTCTTC. Translating it yields CASSQSPDTYNEQFF.

The V and J genes are TRBV19 and TRBJ2-1; 8 bases are shared with TRBD1. The CDR3 spans 14 residues. The V and J ends lost 5 bases and 7 bases, in that order; junction bases with no gene match: 7. The germline V gene encodes CDR1 LNHDA and CDR2 SQIVND (reference sequence). CDR3 sequence (DNA): TGTGCCAGTAGTGGAACGGGACAGGTGAATGAGCAGTTCTTC. It encodes CASSGTGQVNEQFF.

This rearrangement joins TRBV4-1 to TRBJ1-5, with D maybe TRBD1 (6 bases). The germline V gene has CDR1 MGHRA and CDR2 YSYEKL. There are 14 residues in the CDR3. V lost 3 bases to trimming and J lost 3 bases, with 9 bases between them. In DNA, the CDR3 is TGCGCCAGCAGCCACCGACAGGACAATCAGCCCCAGCATTTT. Its translation: CASSHRQDNQPQHF.

CDR3 nucleotides: TGTGCCAGCAGCTTAAACAGGGGAGTGAACTACGAGCAGTACTTC. Protein sequence: CASSLNRGVNYEQYF. V usage is TRBV5-6 and J usage is TRBJ2-7; TRBD1 matches at 7 bases. The CDR3 runs to 15 residues. Germline loops: CDR1 SGHDT, CDR2 YYEEEE. V was pared by 2 bases and J by 3 bases, with 8 bases of the junction left unmatched.

The chain has TRBV6-6 and TRBJ2-1; D unresolved. V lost 7 bases, J lost 4 bases, and 14 bases lay in between. This CDR3 has 14 residues. The germline V gene encodes CDR1 MNHNY and CDR2 SVGAGI (reference sequence). CDR3 sequence (DNA): TGTGCCAGCAATACGGCAGGAGAGTACAATGAGCAGTTCTTC. This encodes CASNTAGEYNEQFF.